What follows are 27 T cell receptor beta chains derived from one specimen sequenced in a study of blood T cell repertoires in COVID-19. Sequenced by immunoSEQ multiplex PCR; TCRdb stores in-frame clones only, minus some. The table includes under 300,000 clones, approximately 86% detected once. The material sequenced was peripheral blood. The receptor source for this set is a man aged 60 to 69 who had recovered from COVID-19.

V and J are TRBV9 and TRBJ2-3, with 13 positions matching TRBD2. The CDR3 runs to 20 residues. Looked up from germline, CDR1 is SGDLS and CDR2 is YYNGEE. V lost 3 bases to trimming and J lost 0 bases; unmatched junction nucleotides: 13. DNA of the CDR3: TGTGCCAGCAGCGCTACTAGCGGGGGGGCTGGGGTGGTAAGCACAGATACGCAGTATTTT. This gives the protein CASSATSGGAGVVSTDTQYF.

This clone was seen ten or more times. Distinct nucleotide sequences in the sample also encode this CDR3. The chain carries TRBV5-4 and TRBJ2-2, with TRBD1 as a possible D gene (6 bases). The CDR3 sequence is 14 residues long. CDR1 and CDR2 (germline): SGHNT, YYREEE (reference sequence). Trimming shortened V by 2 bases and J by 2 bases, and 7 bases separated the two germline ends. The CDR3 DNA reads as TGTGCCAGCAGCTTCAGGGGTAACACCGGGGAGCTGTTTTTT. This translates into CASSFRGNTGELFF.

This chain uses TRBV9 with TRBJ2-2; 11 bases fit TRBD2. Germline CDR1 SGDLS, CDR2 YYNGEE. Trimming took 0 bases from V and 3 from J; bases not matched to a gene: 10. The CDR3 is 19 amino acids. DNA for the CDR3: TGTGCCAGCAGCGTAGGTTTAGCGGGGGGGCCAGGTTACACCGGGGAGCTGTTTTTT. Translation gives CASSVGLAGGPGYTGELFF.

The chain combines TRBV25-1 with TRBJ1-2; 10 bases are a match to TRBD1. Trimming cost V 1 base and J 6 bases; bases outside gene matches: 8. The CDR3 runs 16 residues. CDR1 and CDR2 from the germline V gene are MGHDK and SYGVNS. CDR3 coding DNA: TGTGCCAGCAGTGAATGGACAGGGGGGAAAGAGAATGGCTACACCTTC. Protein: CASSEWTGGKENGYTF.

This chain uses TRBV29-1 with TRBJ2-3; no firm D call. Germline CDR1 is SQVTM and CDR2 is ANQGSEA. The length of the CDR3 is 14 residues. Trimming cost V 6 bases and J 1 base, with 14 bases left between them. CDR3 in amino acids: CSVASDTGTDTQYF. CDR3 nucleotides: TGCAGCGTCGCATCAGACACGGGCACAGATACGCAGTATTTT.

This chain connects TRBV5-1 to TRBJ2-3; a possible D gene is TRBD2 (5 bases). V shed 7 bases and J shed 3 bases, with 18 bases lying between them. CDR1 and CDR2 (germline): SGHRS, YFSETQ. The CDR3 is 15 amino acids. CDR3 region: CASSEGGRRTDTQYF. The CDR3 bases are TGCGCCAGCTCAGAGGGTGGTCGTAGGACAGATACGCAGTATTTT.

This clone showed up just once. The chain's CDR3 is CASSMGQSSGNTIYF. In DNA form, the CDR3 reads TGCGCCAGCAGCATGGGACAGTCCTCTGGAAACACCATATATTTT. V is TRBV5-1 and J is TRBJ1-3; TRBD1 matches 7 bases. Unmatched junction bases numbered 4, after V lost 4 bases and J lost 0 bases. Germline V CDR1 and CDR2: SGHRS, YFSETQ. The CDR3 is made up of 15 amino acids.

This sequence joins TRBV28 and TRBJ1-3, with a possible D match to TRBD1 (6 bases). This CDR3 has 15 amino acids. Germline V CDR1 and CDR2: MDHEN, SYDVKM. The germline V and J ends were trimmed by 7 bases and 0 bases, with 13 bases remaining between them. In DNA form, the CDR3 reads TGTGCCAGCACCCCCGGACAGTCCTCTGGAAACACCATATATTTT. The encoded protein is CASTPGQSSGNTIYF.

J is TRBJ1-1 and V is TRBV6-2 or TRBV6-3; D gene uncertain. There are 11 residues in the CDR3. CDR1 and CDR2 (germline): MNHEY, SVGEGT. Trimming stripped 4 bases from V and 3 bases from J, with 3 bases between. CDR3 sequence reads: CASSSYTEAFF. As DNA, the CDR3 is TGTGCCAGCAGTTCGTACACTGAAGCTTTCTTT.

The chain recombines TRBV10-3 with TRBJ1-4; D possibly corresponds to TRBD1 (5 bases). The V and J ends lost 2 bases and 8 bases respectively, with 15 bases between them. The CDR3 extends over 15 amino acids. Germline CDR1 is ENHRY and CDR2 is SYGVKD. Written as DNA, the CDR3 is TGTGCCATCAGTGAGCCATTCGGTTCAGGGGAAAAACTGTTTTTT. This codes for CAISEPFGSGEKLFF.

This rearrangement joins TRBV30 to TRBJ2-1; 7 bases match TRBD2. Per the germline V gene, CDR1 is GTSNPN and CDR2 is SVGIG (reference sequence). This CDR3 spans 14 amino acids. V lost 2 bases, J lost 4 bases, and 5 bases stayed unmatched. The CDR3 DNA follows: TGTGCCTGGAGTATTGGGGGGGGGTACAATGAGCAGTTCTTC. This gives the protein CAWSIGGGYNEQFF.

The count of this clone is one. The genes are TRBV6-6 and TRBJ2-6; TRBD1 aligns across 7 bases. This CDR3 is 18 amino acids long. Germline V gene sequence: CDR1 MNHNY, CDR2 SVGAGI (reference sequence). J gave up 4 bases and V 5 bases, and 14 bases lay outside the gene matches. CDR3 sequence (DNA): TGTGCCAGCAGTCAAACCGGGACAGAGACGGGAGGGGCCAACGTCCTGACTTTC. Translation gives CASSQTGTETGGANVLTF.

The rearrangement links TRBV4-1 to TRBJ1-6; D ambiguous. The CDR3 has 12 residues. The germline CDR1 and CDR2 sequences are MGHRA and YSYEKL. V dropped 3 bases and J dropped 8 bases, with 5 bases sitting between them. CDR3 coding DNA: TGCGCCAGCAGCCACCCTTATTCACCCCTCCACTTT. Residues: CASSHPYSPLHF.

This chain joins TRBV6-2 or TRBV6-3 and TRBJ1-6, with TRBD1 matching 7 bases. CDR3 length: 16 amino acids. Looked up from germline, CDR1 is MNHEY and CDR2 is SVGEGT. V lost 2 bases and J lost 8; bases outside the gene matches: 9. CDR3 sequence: CASSYSRRQGDSPLHF. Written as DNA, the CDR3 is TGTGCCAGCAGTTACAGTCGGAGACAGGGAGATTCACCCCTCCACTTT.

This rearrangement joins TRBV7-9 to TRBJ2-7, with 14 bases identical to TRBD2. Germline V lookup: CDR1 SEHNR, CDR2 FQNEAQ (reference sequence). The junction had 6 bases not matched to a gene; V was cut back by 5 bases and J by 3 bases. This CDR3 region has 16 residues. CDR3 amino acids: CASSRFGTSGSYEQYF. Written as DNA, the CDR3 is TGTGCCAGCAGCCGATTTGGGACTAGCGGGAGCTACGAGCAGTACTTC.

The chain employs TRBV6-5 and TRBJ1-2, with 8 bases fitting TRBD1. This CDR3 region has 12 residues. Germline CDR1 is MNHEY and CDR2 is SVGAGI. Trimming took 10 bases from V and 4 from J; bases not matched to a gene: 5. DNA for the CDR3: TGTGCCACATCAGACAGGGGCTATGGCTACACCTTC. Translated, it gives CATSDRGYGYTF.

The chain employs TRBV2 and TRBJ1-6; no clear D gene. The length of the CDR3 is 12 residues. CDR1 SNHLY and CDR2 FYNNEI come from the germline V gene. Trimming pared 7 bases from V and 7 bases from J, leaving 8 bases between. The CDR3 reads CASNRRNSPLHF. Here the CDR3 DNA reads TGTGCCAGCAATAGGAGGAATTCACCCCTCCACTTT.

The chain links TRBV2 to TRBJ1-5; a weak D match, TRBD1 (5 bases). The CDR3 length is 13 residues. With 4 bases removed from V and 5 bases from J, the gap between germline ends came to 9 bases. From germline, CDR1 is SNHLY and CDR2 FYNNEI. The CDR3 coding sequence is TGTGCCAGCAGTGCGGCAGGGTATCAGCCCCAGCATTTT. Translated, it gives CASSAAGYQPQHF.

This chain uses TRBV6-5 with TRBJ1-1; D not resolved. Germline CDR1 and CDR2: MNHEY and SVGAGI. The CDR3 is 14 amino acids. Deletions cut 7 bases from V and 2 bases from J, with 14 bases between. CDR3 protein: CASTRGGSNTEAFF. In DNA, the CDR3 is TGTGCCAGCACCCGGGGAGGAAGTAACACTGAAGCTTTCTTT.

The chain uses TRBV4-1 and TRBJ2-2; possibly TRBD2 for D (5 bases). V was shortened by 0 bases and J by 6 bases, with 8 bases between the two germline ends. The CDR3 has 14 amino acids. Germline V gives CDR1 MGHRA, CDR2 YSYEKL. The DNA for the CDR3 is TGCGCCAGCAGCCAAGATCAGAGGGCCGGGGAGCTGTTTTTT. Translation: CASSQDQRAGELFF.

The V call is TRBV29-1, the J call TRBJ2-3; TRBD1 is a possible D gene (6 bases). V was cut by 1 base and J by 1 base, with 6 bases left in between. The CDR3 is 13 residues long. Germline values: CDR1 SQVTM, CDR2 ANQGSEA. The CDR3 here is CSVEGQGTDTQYF. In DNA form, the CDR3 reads TGCAGCGTTGAAGGACAGGGCACAGATACGCAGTATTTT.

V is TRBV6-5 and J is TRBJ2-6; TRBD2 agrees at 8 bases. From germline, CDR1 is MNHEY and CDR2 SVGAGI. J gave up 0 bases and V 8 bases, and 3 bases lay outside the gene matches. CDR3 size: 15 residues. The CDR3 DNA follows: TGTGCCAGCGTAGCGGGGAGCTCTGGGGCCAACGTCCTGACTTTC. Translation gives CASVAGSSGANVLTF.

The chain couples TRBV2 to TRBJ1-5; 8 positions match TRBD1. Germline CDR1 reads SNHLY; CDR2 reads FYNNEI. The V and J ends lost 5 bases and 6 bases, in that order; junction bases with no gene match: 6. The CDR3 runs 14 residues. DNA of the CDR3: TGTGCCAGCAGTATTAGACAGGGGAGTCAGCCCCAGCATTTT. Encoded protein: CASSIRQGSQPQHF.

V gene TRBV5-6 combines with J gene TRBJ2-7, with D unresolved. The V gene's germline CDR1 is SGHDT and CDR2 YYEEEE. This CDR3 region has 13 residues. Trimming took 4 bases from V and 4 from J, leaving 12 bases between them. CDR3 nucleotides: TGTGCCAGCAGCGCGGTCGACGTTTACGAGCAGTACTTC. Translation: CASSAVDVYEQYF.

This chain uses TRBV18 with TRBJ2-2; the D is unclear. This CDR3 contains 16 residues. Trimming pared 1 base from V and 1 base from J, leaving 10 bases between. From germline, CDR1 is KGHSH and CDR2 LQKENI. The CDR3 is CASSPQVVRNTGELFF. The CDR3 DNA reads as TGTGCCAGCTCACCACAAGTCGTCAGGAACACCGGGGAGCTGTTTTTT. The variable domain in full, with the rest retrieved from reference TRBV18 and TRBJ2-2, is NAGVMQNPRHLVRRRGQEARLRCSPMKGHSHVYWYRQLPEEGLKFMVYLQKENIIDESGMPKERFSAEFPKEGPSILRIQQVVRGDSAAYFCASSPQVVRNTGELFFGEGSRLTVL.

This CDR3 reads CASSAGFGYTF. The DNA of the CDR3 is TGTGCCAGCAGTGCAGGGTTTGGCTACACCTTC. The rearrangement uses TRBV2 and TRBJ1-2; a weak D match, TRBD1 (5 bases). The CDR3 covers 11 residues. Germline loops: CDR1 SNHLY, CDR2 FYNNEI. The germline V and J ends were trimmed by 4 bases and 7 bases, with 7 bases remaining between them.

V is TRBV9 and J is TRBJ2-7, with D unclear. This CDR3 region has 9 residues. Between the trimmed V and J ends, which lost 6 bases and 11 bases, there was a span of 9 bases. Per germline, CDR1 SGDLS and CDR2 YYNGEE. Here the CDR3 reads CASTSLKYF. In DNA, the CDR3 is TGTGCCAGCACCTCCCTTAAGTACTTC.